This T cell receptor (beta chain) was recorded in a study of blood T cells in healthy people across ages. With a J-beta primer mix and a sample-barcoded 5' primer, a second PCR ran about 7 to 12 cycles. TCRdb reprocessed the 5' RACE reads with MiXCR, giving one entry per CDR3 protein. Among approximately 2,000,000 distinct CDR3 sequences listed, 30% to 40% were seen once. CDR1 is MGHRA, CDR2 YSYEKL, per germline. CDR3 length: 15 amino acids. With 7 bases clipped from V and 1 base from J, the junction kept 9 bases outside the gene matches. Per-sample PBMC isolation yielded at least 6 million cells. The source is a human donor in good health. The sample consisted of blood. The V and J genes are TRBV4-1 and TRBJ2-7; TRBD1 matches at 8 bases. CDR3 in amino acids: CASNQGGQGSYEQYF. The CDR3 nucleotides are TGCGCCAGCAATCAAGGAGGACAGGGATCCTACGAGCAGTACTTC.